The 5 T cell receptor beta chains given below trace back to one sample, sequenced in a study of blood T cell repertoires in COVID-19. Measured with immunoSEQ multiplex PCR; TCRdb has only the in-frame clones, and not every one. The table includes roughly 320,000 clones, around 86% detected once. Sequencing was done on a sample of PBMCs or T cells enriched from blood (not recorded which). The receptors stem from a man aged 25-45 years who had recovered from COVID-19.

The CDR3 DNA sequence: TGTGCCAGCAGCCCACTAACCTACGAGCAGTACTTC. This encodes CASSPLTYEQYF. The chain recombines TRBV7-6 with TRBJ2-7; the D is unclear. Germline CDR1 is SGHVS and CDR2 is FNYEAQ. V was shortened by 5 bases and J by 2 bases, with 7 bases between the two germline ends. This CDR3 is built from 12 residues.

The rearrangement joins TRBV9 to TRBJ2-3; TRBD2 aligns across 9 bases. Germline V gene data show CDR1 as SGDLS and CDR2 as YYNGEE. The CDR3 is made up of 15 amino acids. J gave up 4 bases and V 8 bases, and 11 bases lay outside the gene matches. This chain's CDR3 is CASSRGVAGADTQYF. The CDR3 bases are TGTGCCAGTTCACGAGGGGTAGCGGGGGCAGATACGCAGTATTTT.

The chain uses TRBV7-9 and TRBJ1-6; TRBD1 matches at 7 bases. There are 16 residues in the CDR3. Unmatched junction bases numbered 7, after V lost 5 bases and J lost 3 bases. Germline V gene lookup returns CDR1 SEHNR and CDR2 FQNEAQ (reference sequence). This chain's CDR3 is CASSGQGEVYNSPLHF. The CDR3, as DNA: TGTGCCAGCAGCGGTCAGGGGGAAGTCTATAATTCACCCCTCCACTTT. Drawing the rest from reference TRBV7-9 and TRBJ1-6, the complete variable domain is DTGVSQNPRHKITKRGQNVTFRCDPISEHNRLYWYRQTLGQGPEFLTYFQNEAQLEKSRLLSDRFSAERPKGSFSTLEIQRTEQGDSAMYLCASSGQGEVYNSPLHFGNGTRLTVT.

This clone is classed as medium-sized. The chain combines TRBV7-2 with TRBJ1-6; TRBD1 aligns across 8 bases. The length of the CDR3 is 15 residues. Trimming took 5 bases from V and 5 from J; bases not matched to a gene: 5. Germline V gene data show CDR1 as SGHTA and CDR2 as FQGNSA. CDR3 loop: CASSTGQGHNSPLHF. In DNA, the CDR3 is TGTGCCAGCAGCACCGGACAGGGCCATAATTCACCCCTCCACTTT.

This clone showed up just once. The V call is TRBV12-3 or TRBV12-4, the J call TRBJ1-2, with D possibly TRBD1 on 5 matching bases. The CDR3 extends over 13 amino acids. Trimming took 6 bases from V and 4 from J, leaving 12 bases between them. This chain's CDR3 is CASRSAGAYGYTF. In nucleotides, the CDR3 is TGTGCCAGCAGGTCGGCTGGGGCCTATGGCTACACCTTC.